A single sample is the source of the 19 T cell receptor beta chains below, sequenced in a study of blood T cells in healthy people across ages. With a J-beta primer mix and a sample-barcoded 5' primer, a second PCR ran roughly 7 to 11 cycles. TCRdb reprocessed the 5' RACE reads via MiXCR and lists one record per CDR3 protein. The repertoire holds about 1,000,000 distinct CDR3 sequences, with 45% as singletons. Sequenced input: blood. The receptors shown here come from a woman between 55 and 75 years old in good health.

This clonotype was counted a single time. The V gene is TRBV20-1, the J gene TRBJ2-1; 10 positions agree with TRBD2. Trimming removed 4 bases from V and 4 bases from J; junction bases left unmatched: 4. Germline CDR1 and CDR2: DFQATT and SNEGSKA (reference sequence). This CDR3 has 14 residues. The CDR3: CSANSGGTYNEQFF. The CDR3 nucleotides are TGCAGTGCTAATAGCGGGGGGACTTACAATGAGCAGTTCTTC.

This clonotype was detected a few times. The chain has TRBV24-1 and TRBJ2-5, with D possibly matching TRBD1 (5 bases). The germline V and J ends were trimmed by 1 base and 5 bases, with 19 bases remaining between them. Per the germline V gene, CDR1 is KGHDR and CDR2 is SFDVKD. There are 17 residues in the CDR3. CDR3 amino acids: CATSDFVVGAQRETQYF. Here the CDR3 DNA reads TGTGCCACCAGTGATTTCGTAGTAGGGGCCCAGAGGGAGACCCAGTACTTC.

The CDR3 DNA follows: TGTGCCAGCTCGCCGTTTAGGGGGGCCAACGTCCTGACTTTC. This sequence encodes CASSPFRGANVLTF. The J gene is TRBJ2-6, the V gene TRBV27; no reliable D call. V was clipped by 8 bases and J by 4 bases, with 12 bases between them. Per germline, CDR1 MNHEY and CDR2 SMNVEV (reference sequence). The CDR3 extends over 14 amino acids.

The chain recombines TRBV12-3 or TRBV12-4 with TRBJ2-1; D may be TRBD1 (5 bases). The CDR3 sequence is 14 residues long. V was shortened by 1 base and J by 7 bases, with 11 bases between the two germline ends. CDR3 loop: CASSLVRGPNEQFF. The CDR3 bases are TGTGCCAGCAGTTTAGTTAGGGGTCCGAATGAGCAGTTCTTC.

This clonotype was detected ten times or more. The chain combines TRBV7-3 with TRBJ2-3; D is unresolved. CDR3 length equals 15 residues. Germline CDR1 and CDR2: SGHTA and FQGTGA. V dropped 5 bases and J dropped 4 bases, with 16 bases sitting between them. The CDR3 reads CASSRERGLADTQYF. CDR3 in DNA: TGTGCCAGCAGCCGCGAGAGAGGCCTCGCAGATACGCAGTATTTT.

The rearrangement joins TRBV5-1 to TRBJ2-1, with 7 bases that match TRBD1. V shed 5 bases, J shed 5 bases, and the junction held 7 bases outside the gene matches. This CDR3 has 14 residues. Germline values: CDR1 SGHRS, CDR2 YFSETQ. The CDR3 coding sequence is TGCGCCAGCAGAGCGACAGGGAACAACAATGAGCAGTTCTTC. This sequence encodes CASRATGNNNEQFF. Filled out from reference TRBV5-1 and TRBJ2-1, the complete variable domain reads KAGVTQTPRYLIKTRGQQVTLSCSPISGHRSVSWYQQTPGQGLQFLFEYFSETQRNKGNFPGRFSGRQFSNSRSEMNVSTLELGDSALYLCASRATGNNNEQFFGPGTRLTVL.

This sequence joins TRBV5-1 and TRBJ2-5; a weak D match, TRBD2 (7 bases). This CDR3 comprises 21 residues. Germline V CDR1 and CDR2: SGHRS, YFSETQ. V lost 0 bases and J lost 2, with 29 bases in between. For the CDR3, the DNA is TGCGCCAGCAGCTTGGATCGCCTAAGGAACAAGGGAGGGACACGGCAAGAGACCCAGTACTTC. The encoded protein is CASSLDRLRNKGGTRQETQYF.

J is TRBJ2-3 and V is TRBV29-1; TRBD2 matches at 7 bases. V was pared by 4 bases and J by 0 bases, with 7 bases of the junction left unmatched. Germline-derived CDR1 and CDR2 are SQVTM and ANQGSEA. The CDR3 spans 15 residues. CDR3 coding DNA: TGCAGCGTTGCTACTAGCGTCACTAGCACAGATACGCAGTATTTT. Translating it yields CSVATSVTSTDTQYF.

The rearrangement links TRBV6-1 to TRBJ2-1, with TRBD2 matching over 9 bases. J was trimmed by 4 bases and V by 8 bases; bases with no gene match: 3. The CDR3 is made up of 13 amino acids. The germline CDR1 and CDR2 sequences are MNHNS and SASEGT. CDR3: CASGLAIYNEQFF. DNA for the CDR3: TGTGCCAGCGGACTAGCGATATACAATGAGCAGTTCTTC.

This clonotype was seen more than once but under ten times. The J gene is TRBJ1-4, the V gene TRBV30; unclear D gene. Germline V lookup: CDR1 GTSNPN, CDR2 SVGIG (reference sequence). CDR3 length: 14 amino acids. The ends were cut back, 2 bases at V and 2 bases at J, with 9 bases in the middle. The CDR3: CAWSTGGTNEKLFF. The CDR3, as DNA: TGTGCCTGGAGTACGGGAGGGACTAATGAAAAACTGTTTTTT.

The V call is TRBV30, the J call TRBJ1-5; TRBD1 matches 8 bases. Germline CDR1 reads GTSNPN; CDR2 reads SVGIG (reference sequence). After removal of 4 bases from V and 1 base from J, the junction contained 0 bases not matched to a gene. The CDR3 length is 13 residues. The DNA of the CDR3 is TGTGCCTGGACAGGGGGCAGCAATCAGCCCCAGCATTTT. Protein: CAWTGGSNQPQHF.

V gene TRBV7-2 combines with J gene TRBJ1-6, with a tentative D call TRBD1 (5 bases). Germline V gives CDR1 SGHTA, CDR2 FQGNSA. The CDR3 consists of 14 residues. The germline V and J ends were trimmed by 4 bases and 8 bases, with 12 bases remaining between them. CDR3 nucleotides: TGTGCCAGCAGCTCCCTCAGGGAGTATTCACCCCTCCACTTT. Residues: CASSSLREYSPLHF. The entire variable domain, with the rest obtained from reference TRBV7-2 and TRBJ1-6, is as follows: GAGVSQSPSNKVTEKGKDVELRCDPISGHTALYWYRQSLGQGLEFLIYFQGNSAPDKSGLPSDRFSAERTGGSVSTLTIQRTQQEDSAVYLCASSSLREYSPLHFGNGTRLTVT.

This clonotype was seen more than once but under ten times. V and J are TRBV27 and TRBJ2-4; D is perhaps TRBD2 (5 bases). Between the trimmed V and J ends, which lost 2 bases and 8 bases, there was a span of 13 bases. The germline V gene encodes CDR1 MNHEY and CDR2 SMNVEV (reference sequence). There are 14 residues in the CDR3. The DNA of the CDR3 is TGTGCCAGCAGTTTAAGCGGAAAAGCGGACATTCAGTACTTC. This translates into CASSLSGKADIQYF.

The rearrangement joins TRBV10-3 to TRBJ2-7; D is perhaps TRBD1 or TRBD2 (6 bases each). Germline V lookup: CDR1 ENHRY, CDR2 SYGVKD. The ends were cut back, 7 bases at V and 2 bases at J, with 12 bases in the middle. The CDR3 is 13 residues long. The DNA for the CDR3 is TGTGCCATCACGGGGGACACCGCCTACGAGCAGTACTTC. It yields the protein CAITGDTAYEQYF.

The rearrangement links TRBV10-3 to TRBJ1-5; perhaps TRBD1 as D (6 bases). V lost 1 base and J 2 bases, leaving 9 bases between the germline ends. Per germline, CDR1 ENHRY and CDR2 SYGVKD. The CDR3 has 15 amino acids. CDR3 coding DNA: TGTGCCATCAGTGAGTTCCCAGGGGGCAATCAGCCCCAGCATTTT. This sequence encodes CAISEFPGGNQPQHF.

The chain recombines TRBV4-2 with TRBJ2-7, with 9 bases identical to TRBD1. V lost 1 base to trimming and J lost 4 bases; unmatched junction nucleotides: 8. The CDR3 covers 16 residues. Per germline, CDR1 LGHNA and CDR2 YNFKEQ. CDR3 protein: CASSQVPGQGPYEQYF. The CDR3 DNA sequence: TGTGCCAGCAGCCAAGTTCCGGGACAGGGCCCTTACGAGCAGTACTTC.

This clonotype has just one count. CDR3 sequence reads: CASSLSGAAFSGANVLTF. The CDR3 DNA follows: TGTGCCAGCAGTTTATCGGGGGCAGCTTTCTCTGGGGCCAACGTCCTGACTTTC. V usage is TRBV27 and J usage is TRBJ2-6, with D perhaps matching TRBD1 (6 bases). The V end was cut by 0 bases, the J end by 0 bases, with 12 bases between. Germline V gene data show CDR1 as MNHEY and CDR2 as SMNVEV (reference sequence). The CDR3 spans 18 residues. Full variable domain (missing parts from reference TRBV27 and TRBJ2-6): EAQVTQNPRYLITVTGKKLTVTCSQNMNHEYMSWYRQDPGLGLRQIYYSMNVEVTDKGDVPEGYKVSRKEKRNFPLILESPSPNQTSLYFCASSLSGAAFSGANVLTFGAGSRLTVL.

The chain couples TRBV7-8 to TRBJ2-1, with 7 bases fitting TRBD2. Germline V gene sequence: CDR1 SGHVS, CDR2 FQNEAQ. Trimming cost V 5 bases and J 1 base; bases outside gene matches: 5. This CDR3 has 15 amino acids. CDR3 DNA: TGTGCCAGCAGCGCTAGCGGCCTTTCCTACAATGAGCAGTTCTTC. Translating it yields CASSASGLSYNEQFF.

This clonotype was recorded a few times. J is TRBJ2-1 and V is TRBV21-1. TRBV21-1 is marked as a pseudogene. There are 18 residues in the CDR3. The CDR3 nucleotides read TGTGCCAGCAGCAACAAAAACTACGTAGGCCTGGCCTACAATGAGCAGTTCTTC. It codes for CASSNKNYVGLAYNEQFF.